A single sample gave rise to the 22 T cell receptor beta chains below, sequenced in a study of sequential checkpoint blockade in melanoma. Using immunoSEQ multiplex PCR, the repertoire was profiled, and TCRdb retains in-frame clones only, with some absent. This table has about 40,000 clones, 70% to 90% appearing once. As for treatment: randomized to nivolumab then ipilimumab (arm A) or the reverse (arm B). This material consisted of CD8+ T cells sorted from blood (inferred from file names), taken from a patient given nivolumab and ipilimumab in sequence. The origin of the receptors is a human donor with melanoma.

The V call is TRBV15, the J call TRBJ2-5; TRBD1 is a possible D gene (6 bases). Germline CDR1 LNHNV, CDR2 YYDKDF (reference sequence). CDR3 size: 14 residues. Trimming took off 5 bases at V and 5 bases at J, with 15 bases between the two ends. CDR3 residues: CATSSRQDAETQYF. The CDR3 DNA reads TGTGCCACCAGCTCTCGACAGGATGCCGAGACCCAGTACTTC.

The V and J genes are TRBV11-3 and TRBJ2-5, with TRBD2 identical over 12 bases. Losses at the gene ends were 5 bases for V and 1 base for J; bases not matched to a gene: 5. Germline V gene sequence: CDR1 SGHNT, CDR2 YENEEA. The CDR3 has 16 amino acids. Written as DNA, the CDR3 is TGTGCCAGCAGCGCTGGACTAGCGGGATTCCAAGAGACCCAGTACTTC. This gives the protein CASSAGLAGFQETQYF.

The chain combines TRBV19 with TRBJ2-7; 9 bases align to TRBD1. The CDR3 is 15 residues long. The V and J ends lost 5 bases and 3 bases, in that order; junction bases with no gene match: 8. CDR1 is LNHDA and CDR2 is SQIVND in the germline V gene (reference sequence). This CDR3 reads CASSGGTGINYEQYF. The CDR3 bases are TGTGCCAGTAGTGGGGGGACAGGGATTAACTACGAGCAGTACTTC.

This chain joins TRBV6-5 and TRBJ2-5; possibly TRBD1 for D (7 bases). The CDR3 is 15 residues long. V was clipped by 2 bases and J by 1 base, with 11 bases between them. Germline V CDR1 and CDR2: MNHEY, SVGAGI. CDR3 protein: CASSYGGTVQETQYF. CDR3 DNA sequence: TGTGCCAGCAGTTACGGAGGGACAGTCCAAGAGACCCAGTACTTC.

CDR3 in amino acids: CASSTGQGVGNEQFF. The DNA of the CDR3 is TGCGCCAGCAGCACCGGACAGGGGGTAGGCAATGAGCAGTTCTTC. The chain combines TRBV5-1 with TRBJ2-1, with 10 nucleotides matching TRBD1. The V gene end was trimmed by 4 bases and the J gene end by 6 bases; junction bases not matched to a gene: 7. The CDR3 length is 15 residues. CDR1 and CDR2 (germline): SGHRS, YFSETQ.

This clone was seen only a few times. This sequence joins TRBV5-5 and TRBJ2-7, with 9 bases identical to TRBD1. The V gene's germline CDR1 is SGHKS and CDR2 YYEKEE (reference sequence). The CDR3 covers 14 residues. V shed 3 bases, J shed 2 bases, and the junction held 3 bases outside the gene matches. As DNA, the CDR3 is TGTGCCAGCAGCTCCTGGACAGGGGCCTACGAGCAGTACTTC. This encodes CASSSWTGAYEQYF.

CDR3 DNA: TGTGCCAGCAGTTTCACGCTGGCAGGGGGATCCTACGAGCAGTACTTC. Its translation: CASSFTLAGGSYEQYF. The chain has TRBV28 and TRBJ2-5, with TRBD1 identical over 7 bases. The tail of the sequence fits TRBJ2-7 better, so the J call may be wrong. This CDR3 contains 16 residues. CDR1 is MDHEN, CDR2 SYDVKM, per germline.

This clone has more than one count but fewer than ten. The V call is TRBV28, the J call TRBJ2-3; possibly TRBD1 for D (6 bases). Germline lookup yields CDR1 MDHEN and CDR2 SYDVKM. V was trimmed by 3 bases and J by 2 bases, leaving 12 bases between them. CDR3 length equals 15 residues. The CDR3 loop reads CASSFFRGITDTQYF. The CDR3 DNA reads TGTGCCAGCAGTTTTTTTAGGGGGATCACAGATACGCAGTATTTT.

V and J are TRBV5-8 and TRBJ2-4; TRBD2 might be the D (5 bases). Germline V gene lookup returns CDR1 SGHTS and CDR2 YDEGEE. V lost 7 bases to trimming and J lost 7 bases, with 12 bases between them. This CDR3 is 12 amino acids long. This chain's CDR3 is CASQHGENIQYF. The DNA for the CDR3 is TGTGCCAGCCAGCACGGGGAGAACATTCAGTACTTC.

This chain joins TRBV6-5 and TRBJ2-7, with D possibly matching TRBD1 (5 bases). Germline-derived CDR1 and CDR2 are MNHEY and SVGAGI. Trimming took 8 bases from V and 0 from J, leaving 17 bases between them. This CDR3 is 15 amino acids long. CDR3 coding DNA: TGTGCCAGCTCAAAAGAGGCAGGGCCCTCCTACGAGCAGTACTTC. Its protein is CASSKEAGPSYEQYF.

By share, this clone counts as medium-sized. The gene calls are TRBV6-4 and TRBJ2-1, with 7 positions matching TRBD1. Germline V gene sequence: CDR1 MRHNA, CDR2 SNTAGT. Trimming at V came to 8 bases and at J to 15 bases, leaving 19 bases not matched to a gene. The CDR3 sequence is 14 residues long. The CDR3 loop is CASEDTTGRSPLFF. The CDR3 DNA follows: TGTGCCAGCGAAGATACGACAGGGCGGAGCCCCCTGTTCTTC.

CDR3 bases: TGTGCCAGCAGCTTAGCTGGGACTAGCGGGAGGAATGAGCAGTTCTTC. Residues: CASSLAGTSGRNEQFF. The chain recombines TRBV13 with TRBJ2-1, with 15 bases matching TRBD2. The CDR3 is made up of 16 amino acids. Germline lookup yields CDR1 PRHDT and CDR2 FYEKMQ (reference sequence). Trimming at V came to 1 base and at J to 7 bases, leaving 2 bases not matched to a gene. Looking up the rest from reference TRBV13 and TRBJ2-1 gives the full variable domain: AAGVIQSPRHLIKEKRETATLKCYPIPRHDTVYWYQQGPGQDPQFLISFYEKMQSDKGSIPDRFSAQQFSDYHSELNMSSLELGDSALYFCASSLAGTSGRNEQFFGPGTRLTVL.

The chain uses TRBV19 and TRBJ2-5; 10 nucleotides line up with TRBD2. V trimming: 8 bases; J trimming: 4 bases; junction bases outside the gene matches: 10. Per the germline V gene, CDR1 is LNHDA and CDR2 is SQIVND (reference sequence). This CDR3 spans 15 amino acids. CDR3 in amino acids: CASSTSGLLGETQYF. The CDR3, as DNA: TGTGCCAGTTCGACTAGCGGGCTGCTAGGAGAGACCCAGTACTTC.

The chain is built from TRBV29-1 and TRBJ2-7; maybe TRBD1 (5 bases). Deletions cut 1 base from V and 1 base from J, with 5 bases between. The CDR3 consists of 12 residues. CDR1 and CDR2 from the germline V gene are SQVTM and ANQGSEA. The CDR3 here is CSVEGQSYEQYF. The CDR3 DNA is TGCAGCGTTGAAGGACAGTCCTACGAGCAGTACTTC.

The rearrangement uses TRBV7-9 and TRBJ2-6, with D tentatively TRBD2 (5 bases). CDR1 and CDR2 from the germline V gene are SEHNR and FQNEAQ (reference sequence). The CDR3 spans 15 residues. V lost 2 bases to trimming and J lost 2 bases, with 7 bases between them. This CDR3 reads CASSLTGAGANVLTF. The CDR3 nucleotides read TGTGCCAGCAGCTTAACCGGGGCTGGGGCCAACGTCCTGACTTTC.

The rearrangement links TRBV15 to TRBJ2-5; D is ambiguous. Germline lookup yields CDR1 LNHNV and CDR2 YYDKDF (reference sequence). V dropped 2 bases and J dropped 4 bases, with 8 bases sitting between them. This CDR3 spans 13 amino acids. The CDR3 here is CATSRSETETQYF. The DNA for the CDR3 is TGTGCCACCAGCAGATCGGAGACAGAGACCCAGTACTTC.

The gene calls are TRBV7-9 and TRBJ2-2, with 10 bases that match TRBD1. CDR1 and CDR2 (germline): SEHNR, FQNEAQ (reference sequence). The CDR3 totals 19 residues. V was clipped by 5 bases and J by 3 bases; unmatched bases: 15. The CDR3 reads CASSPDRDRGWGYTGELFF. Here the CDR3 DNA reads TGTGCCAGCAGCCCGGATCGGGACAGGGGCTGGGGGTACACCGGGGAGCTGTTTTTT.

V gene TRBV5-1 combines with J gene TRBJ2-7, with 8 bases that match TRBD2. V dropped 4 bases and J dropped 3; count of bases not matched to a gene: 12. The CDR3 is made up of 16 amino acids. Looked up from germline, CDR1 is SGHRS and CDR2 is YFSETQ. The CDR3 DNA follows: TGCGCCAGCAGCCCCCGGGGGGGCGAAACTGACTACGAGCAGTACTTC. This encodes CASSPRGGETDYEQYF.

The rearrangement uses TRBV27 and TRBJ1-1; D uncertain. Trimming took 3 bases from V and 6 from J, leaving 8 bases between them. The CDR3 covers 12 residues. Germline V gives CDR1 MNHEY, CDR2 SMNVEV (reference sequence). The chain's CDR3 is CASSFLGAEAFF. The CDR3 DNA sequence: TGTGCCAGCAGTTTTTTGGGCGCTGAAGCTTTCTTT.

This chain joins TRBV2 and TRBJ1-1; unclear D gene. Looked up from germline, CDR1 is SNHLY and CDR2 is FYNNEI. V lost 4 bases to trimming and J lost 0 bases, with 6 bases between them. The CDR3 covers 13 residues. The CDR3 reads CASSVVMNTEAFF. The CDR3 DNA reads as TGTGCCAGCAGTGTAGTTATGAACACTGAAGCTTTCTTT.

V gene TRBV28 combines with J gene TRBJ2-1; weak D call: TRBD2 (6 bases). Germline V gene data show CDR1 as MDHEN and CDR2 as SYDVKM. This CDR3 is built from 14 residues. The V and J ends lost 6 bases and 0 bases respectively, with 9 bases between them. The CDR3 DNA is TGTGCCAGCAGCGGGGGTAGCTCCTACAATGAGCAGTTCTTC. It translates to CASSGGSSYNEQFF.

This clone was observed a handful of times. This rearrangement joins TRBV7-9 to TRBJ1-3; D is uncertain. This CDR3 is built from 15 residues. Per germline, CDR1 SEHNR and CDR2 FQNEAQ (reference sequence). The V end was cut by 4 bases, the J end by 0 bases, with 10 bases between. CDR3 nucleotides: TGTGCCAGCAGCTCTCAGGTTCACTCTGGAAACACCATATATTTT. Translation gives CASSSQVHSGNTIYF.